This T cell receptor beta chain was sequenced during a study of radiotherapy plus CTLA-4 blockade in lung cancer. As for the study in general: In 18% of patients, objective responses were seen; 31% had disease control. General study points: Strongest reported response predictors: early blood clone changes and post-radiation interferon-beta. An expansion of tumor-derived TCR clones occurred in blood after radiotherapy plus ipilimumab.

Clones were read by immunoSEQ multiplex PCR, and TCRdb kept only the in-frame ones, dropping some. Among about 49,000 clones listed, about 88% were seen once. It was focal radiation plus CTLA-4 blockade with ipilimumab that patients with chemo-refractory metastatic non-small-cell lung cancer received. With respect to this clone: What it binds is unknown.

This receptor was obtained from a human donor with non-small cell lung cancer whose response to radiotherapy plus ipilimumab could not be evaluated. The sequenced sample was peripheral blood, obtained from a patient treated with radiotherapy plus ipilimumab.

CDR3 residues: CASSWAFGNQPQHF. The CDR3 region has the DNA TGTGCCAGTAGTTGGGCGTTTGGCAATCAGCCCCAGCATTTT. The chain recombines TRBV19 with TRBJ1-5; the D is unclear. The germline V and J ends were trimmed by 5 bases and 2 bases, with 10 bases remaining between them. The length of the CDR3 is 14 residues. Germline CDR1 is LNHDA and CDR2 is SQIVND (reference sequence). Supplemented by reference TRBV19 and TRBJ1-5, the full variable domain reads DGGITQSPKYLFRKEGQNVTLSCEQNLNHDAMYWYRQDPGQGLRLIYYSQIVNDFQKGDIAEGYSVSREKKESFPLTVTSAQKNPTAFYLCASSWAFGNQPQHFGDGTRLSIL.